This T cell receptor beta chain derives from a study of shared clonotypes between healthy human individuals. This clone was seen only a few times. Nashville, Tennessee was home to all donors, each a Caucasian adult. Sequenced by immunoSEQ multiplex PCR; TCRdb stores in-frame clones only, minus some. The sample gives about a million clones, 60% to 80% of which show up once; 0.89% is in the top ten. This TCR was recovered from a man younger than 30 in good health. Some clones in this sample may be carry-over from other donors' samples. Material for sequencing was memory CD4+ T cells from PBMCs. Subset denoted: CD45RA-negative fraction.

The CDR3 is CATRDRGSYNEQFF. The DNA of the CDR3 is TGCGCCACCAGGGACAGGGGCTCCTACAATGAGCAGTTCTTC. The genes are TRBV10-2 and TRBJ2-1; TRBD1 matches at 10 bases. The CDR3 sequence is 14 residues long. With V trimmed by 10 bases and J by 0 bases, 3 bases remained unmatched. Germline V CDR1 and CDR2: WSHSY, SAAADI.